This T cell receptor (beta chain) was captured in a study of T cell changes during pregnancy in multiple sclerosis. Per germline, CDR1 SGHTA and CDR2 FQGNSA. The CDR3 sequence is 14 residues long. Assay: immunoSEQ multiplex PCR; the TCRdb copy retains only in-frame clones and omits some. The table lists around 70,000 clones, about 90% of them singletons. To note about this clone: An end of the junction does not agree with germline; a read error may underlie this. This specimen includes other DNA sequences encoding the same CDR3.

The sequence came from a female donor with multiple sclerosis, enrolled in a pregnancy study. The V and J genes are TRBV7-2 and TRBJ1-2; 9 nucleotides line up with TRBD1. The specimen was peripheral blood, collected in the second trimester of pregnancy. The CDR3 region has the DNA TGTGCCAGCAGTTATACAGGGGGCTTTAGTGGCTATACCTTC. The encoded protein is CASSYTGGFSGYTF.